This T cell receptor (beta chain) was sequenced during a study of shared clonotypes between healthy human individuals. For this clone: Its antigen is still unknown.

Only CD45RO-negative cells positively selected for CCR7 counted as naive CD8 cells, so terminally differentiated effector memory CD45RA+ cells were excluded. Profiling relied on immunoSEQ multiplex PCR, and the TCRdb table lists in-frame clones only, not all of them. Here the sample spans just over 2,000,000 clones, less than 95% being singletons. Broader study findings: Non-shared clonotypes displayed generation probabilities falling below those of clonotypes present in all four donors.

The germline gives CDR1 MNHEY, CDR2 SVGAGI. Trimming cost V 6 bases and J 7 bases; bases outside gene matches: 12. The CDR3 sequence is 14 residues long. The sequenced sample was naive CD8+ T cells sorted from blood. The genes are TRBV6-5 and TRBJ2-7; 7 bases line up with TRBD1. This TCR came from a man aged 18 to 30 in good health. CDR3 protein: CASSLDRELGEQYF. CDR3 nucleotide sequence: TGTGCCAGCAGCCTTGACAGGGAGCTAGGAGAGCAGTACTTC.